This TCR beta chain was sequenced during a study of graft-versus-host responses after intestinal transplantation. The overall study: Anti-thymocyte globulin induction was given to all recipients, followed by tacrolimus and steroids for around 3 years.

General observations from the study: Recipient bone marrow held GvH clones, some seen earlier in ileum or blood.

This CDR3 is built from 13 residues. V was pared by 2 bases and J by 4 bases, with 10 bases between. CDR1 is SGHRS, CDR2 YFSETQ, per germline. Remarks on this clone: Its antigen remains unidentified.

Generated by immunoSEQ multiplex PCR, the TCRdb table keeps only in-frame clones and is missing some. The table lists some 70,000 clones, around 87% of them singletons. The rearrangement links TRBV5-1 to TRBJ2-7; D is unresolved. This receptor was taken from a human donor who was the organ donor for an intestinal transplant. This material consisted of unstimulated CD8+ T cells sorted from spleen or lymph node cells, taken before transplant. CDR3 coding DNA: TGCGCCAGCAGCTTCGAGATAAATTACGAGCAGTACTTC. Its protein is CASSFEINYEQYF.